This paragraph reports one T cell receptor beta chain. Its antigen is unidentified. An end of the junction differs from the germline gene, which may be a read error. The source of the sample is a study of cytotoxic CD8 clonotypes in ibrutinib-treated CLL. Study overall: Patient counts were about a dozen relapsed/refractory, about 15 treatment-naive and around 17 IGHV unmutated. By median roughly 5.5 years, about 12 had progressed and some 14 stayed remitted; responses had been 2 complete and 24 partial.

The study's findings and limits: Public clonotypes were uncommon and contracted or stayed stable on treatment. Baseline clonality exceeded age-matched healthy donors and tracked circulating CD8+ T-cell counts.

The V gene's germline CDR1 is SSHAT and CDR2 FNYEAQ (reference sequence). The CDR3 has 13 residues. TCRdb keeps only in-frame clones here, not all; method: immunoSEQ multiplex PCR. Among about 140,000 clones, approximately 90% were seen once, and the ten largest hold less than 14%. Sequenced here: PBMCs, sampled after 12 months of ibrutinib treatment. The chain carries TRBV7-7 and TRBJ2-3; maybe TRBD2 (5 bases). The TCR originated in a human donor with chronic lymphocytic leukemia. This CDR3 reads CASSLALRDTQYF. The CDR3 DNA is TGTGCTAGCAGCTTAGCGTTAAGGGATACGCAGTATTTT.